These T cell receptor beta chains were read from a single sample in a study of blood T cell repertoires in COVID-19. Method: immunoSEQ multiplex PCR; TCRdb's copy keeps in-frame clones and lacks some. The repertoire holds 95,000 to 130,000 clones, with about nine tenths as singletons. The specimen was peripheral blood. These receptors were obtained from a human donor with active COVID-19. The donor label of this sample is uncertain. The CDR3 runs from the conserved cysteine through the conserved F or W. The D gene is left open where the match is weak. Clone size, where shown, is once, few, many, or a class for clones that have expanded.

d_gene	j_gene	abundance	v_gene	CDR3aa	CDR3nt
TRBD1	TRBJ2-4	.	TRBV5-1	CASSWDSEGRGKNIQYF	TGCGCCAGCAGCTGGGACAGCGAGGGTCGGGGTAAGAACATTCAGTACTTC
.	TRBJ1-6	.	TRBV9	CASSVDAGLDSPLHF	TGTGCCAGCAGCGTAGACGCGGGTTTGGATTCACCCCTCCACTTT
.	TRBJ1-5	.	TRBV5-5	CASSPQQGRNQPQHF	TGTGCCAGCAGCCCCCAACAGGGAAGAAATCAGCCCCAGCATTTT
TRBD2	TRBJ2-1	.	TRBV15	CATSRGLATSGGNEQFF	TGTGCCACCAGCAGAGGTCTTGCGACTAGCGGGGGAAATGAGCAGTTCTTC
TRBD1	TRBJ2-7	.	TRBV19	CASSMDRGRPLLDSYEQYF	TGTGCCAGTAGTATGGACAGGGGGCGCCCCCTTCTCGACTCCTACGAGCAGTACTTC
TRBD1	TRBJ2-3	.	TRBV6-5	CASSKTGGSSGTQYF	TGTGCCAGCAGCAAGACAGGGGGCTCTTCGGGTACGCAGTATTTT
TRBD1	TRBJ2-7	few	TRBV5-1	CASSLGGQGYEQYF	TGCGCCAGCAGCTTGGGAGGACAGGGTTACGAGCAGTACTTC
TRBD2	TRBJ2-2	few	TRBV15	CATSRDLGGGRVGELFF	TGTGCCACCAGCAGAGATCTCGGGGGGGGCCGAGTCGGGGAGCTGTTTTTT
TRBD2	TRBJ2-1	.	TRBV20-1	CSASLTTSGGYNEQFF	TGCAGTGCTAGTTTGACTACTAGCGGGGGTTACAATGAGCAGTTCTTC
TRBD1	TRBJ1-1	.	TRBV3-1/TRBV3-2	CASSPRDRGGTEAFF	TGTGCCAGCAGCCCCCGGGACAGGGGGGGCACTGAAGCTTTCTTT
.	TRBJ2-3	.	TRBV7-6	CASSLVRGTVGDTQYF	TGTGCCAGCAGCTTAGTCCGGGGGACAGTAGGAGATACGCAGTATTTT
TRBD1	TRBJ1-3	.	TRBV19	CASRVTGSSGNTIYF	TGTGCCAGTAGGGTGACAGGGAGCTCTGGAAACACCATATATTTT
TRBD1	TRBJ1-5	.	TRBV19	CASSITGTGAFQPQHF	TGTGCCAGTAGTATAACTGGGACAGGGGCTTTTCAGCCCCAGCATTTT
.	TRBJ1-6	.	TRBV6-5	CASSYSHPRERTPLHF	TGTGCCAGCAGTTACTCGCACCCGAGGGAAAGGACACCCCTCCACTTT
.	TRBJ2-1	.	TRBV3-1/TRBV3-2	CASRGGARANEQFF	TGTGCCAGCAGGGGCGGGGCCCGGGCTAATGAGCAGTTCTTC
TRBD2	TRBJ2-1	.	TRBV7-9	CASSLTSGRNEQFF	TGTGCCAGCAGCTTGACTAGCGGGCGTAATGAGCAGTTCTTC
.	TRBJ1-4	once	TRBV28	CASSFVIGAPGGNNEKLFF	TGTGCCAGCAGTTTCGTTATAGGGGCTCCCGGCGGAAATAATGAAAAACTGTTTTTT
TRBD1	TRBJ2-1	.	TRBV4-3	CASSQGTGQSYNEQFF	TGCGCCAGCAGCCAAGGGACAGGGCAATCCTACAATGAGCAGTTCTTC
.	TRBJ1-1	.	TRBV28	CASSATWSEAFF	TGTGCCAGCAGTGCTACCTGGAGTGAAGCTTTCTTT
TRBD2	TRBJ2-3	once	TRBV2	CASRPLAGVSTDTQYF	TGTGCCAGCAGGCCCCTAGCGGGGGTTAGCACAGATACGCAGTATTTT
TRBD2	TRBJ2-3	.	TRBV4-2	CASSQGHNSLGTSGGSTDTQYF	TGTGCCAGCAGCCAAGGACATAACAGCCTCGGGACTAGCGGGGGGAGCACAGATACGCAGTATTTT
TRBD2	TRBJ2-2	.	TRBV10-3	CAISESGLAGSNTGELFF	TGTGCCATCAGTGAGTCGGGACTAGCGGGGTCGAACACCGGGGAGCTGTTTTTT
.	TRBJ2-2	.	TRBV19	CASSIDRLGTGELFF	TGTGCCAGTAGTATCGACAGGCTCGGCACCGGGGAGCTGTTTTTT
TRBD1	TRBJ1-3	.	TRBV7-8	CASSLFATQGPGNTIYF	TGTGCCAGCAGCTTATTTGCGACACAGGGGCCTGGAAACACCATATATTTT
TRBD1	TRBJ1-1	.	TRBV12-3/TRBV12-4	CASHRGQGTEAFF	TGTGCCAGCCACAGGGGGCAAGGGACTGAAGCTTTCTTT
.	TRBJ2-2	.	TRBV7-9	CASSPRAGNTGELFF	TGTGCCAGCAGCCCCAGGGCAGGGAACACCGGGGAGCTGTTTTTT
TRBD1	TRBJ2-3	.	TRBV19	CASSDGQGGWTDTQYF	TGTGCCAGTAGTGACGGACAGGGGGGTTGGACAGATACGCAGTATTTT
.	TRBJ1-2	.	TRBV12-3/TRBV12-4	CASSVTGYGYTF	TGTGCCAGCAGTGTTACAGGATATGGCTACACCTTC
.	TRBJ1-1	.	TRBV4-3	CASSPSRGGNTEAFF	TGCGCCAGCAGCCCGAGTAGGGGGGGGAACACTGAAGCTTTCTTT
TRBD1	TRBJ2-1	.	TRBV2	CASSTGTGGKDEQFF	TGTGCCAGCAGCACCGGGACAGGGGGGAAGGATGAGCAGTTCTTC
.	TRBJ1-4	.	TRBV6-5	CASKRTVNEKLFF	TGTGCCAGCAAGCGGACAGTGAATGAAAAACTGTTTTTT
.	TRBJ1-2	.	TRBV19	CASKMRGHTNYGYTF	TGTGCCAGTAAAATGAGGGGACACACTAACTATGGCTACACCTTC
TRBD2	TRBJ2-3	.	TRBV15	CATSRGGTSGGSDTQYF	TGTGCCACCAGCAGAGGTGGGACTAGCGGGGGGAGTGATACGCAGTATTTT
TRBD1	TRBJ2-2	.	TRBV2	CASSPGQGMYTGELFF	TGTGCCAGCAGTCCTGGACAGGGGATGTACACCGGGGAGCTGTTTTTT
.	TRBJ1-1	.	TRBV19	CASSIQTYTEAFF	TGTGCCAGTAGTATCCAGACTTACACTGAAGCTTTCTTT
TRBD1	TRBJ1-2	.	TRBV28	CASSLGDREGYGYTF	TGTGCCAGCAGTTTGGGGGACAGGGAAGGATATGGCTACACCTTC
TRBD2	TRBJ2-1	.	TRBV28	CASRVAGAAYNEQFF	TGTGCCAGCAGGGTAGCGGGGGCTGCCTACAATGAGCAGTTCTTC
TRBD1	TRBJ1-2	once	TRBV7-9	CASGRDRVFGYTF	TGTGCCAGCGGCCGGGACAGGGTTTTTGGCTACACCTTC
.	TRBJ2-5	.	TRBV7-9	CASSLASALGGETQYF	TGTGCCAGCAGCTTAGCTTCGGCGCTCGGAGGGGAGACCCAGTACTTC
TRBD1	TRBJ2-7	.	TRBV28	CASSRGDRGLEQYF	TGTGCCAGCAGTCGCGGTGACAGGGGTCTCGAGCAGTACTTC
TRBD1	TRBJ1-1	.	TRBV5-4	CASSVRTGGGEAFF	TGTGCCAGCAGCGTCCGGACAGGGGGCGGTGAAGCTTTCTTT
.	TRBJ2-2	.	TRBV6-5	CASSPPSRTGELFF	TGTGCCAGCAGTCCCCCGTCTAGGACCGGGGAGCTGTTTTTT
.	TRBJ1-2	.	TRBV5-5	CASSSAMGGTNYGYTF	TGTGCCAGCAGTTCGGCCATGGGAGGGACTAACTATGGCTACACCTTC
TRBD2	TRBJ2-5	.	TRBV3-1/TRBV3-2	CASSQAPGTSGGAEETQYF	TGTGCCAGCAGCCAAGCCCCGGGGACTAGCGGGGGGGCGGAAGAGACCCAGTACTTC
.	TRBJ2-5	.	TRBV6-5	CASLVGGAETQYF	TGTGCCAGCCTCGTTGGGGGGGCGGAGACCCAGTACTTC
TRBD2	TRBJ2-1	.	TRBV6-5	CASSQTTSKHEQFF	TGTGCCAGCAGCCAAACGACTAGCAAGCATGAGCAGTTCTTC
.	TRBJ1-1	.	TRBV24-1	CATRRLNTEAFF	TGTGCCACCAGGAGGCTGAACACTGAAGCTTTCTTT
.	TRBJ1-2	.	TRBV5-6	CASTHRAQVTF	TGTGCCAGCACGCACAGGGCCCAGGTCACCTTC
TRBD1	TRBJ2-7	.	TRBV29-1	CSALTGEGYEQYF	TGCAGCGCCCTGACAGGGGAAGGCTACGAGCAGTACTTC
.	TRBJ1-2	few	TRBV10-1	CASSDSMTYGYTF	TGCGCCAGCAGTGACAGCATGACTTATGGCTACACCTTC
TRBD2	TRBJ2-7	.	TRBV7-2	CASRPRLAGGQQYF	TGTGCCAGCAGGCCCAGACTAGCGGGGGGCCAACAGTACTTC
.	TRBJ2-1	.	TRBV11-2	CASSLTAETYNEQFF	TGTGCCAGCAGCTTAACGGCGGAGACCTACAATGAGCAGTTCTTC
.	TRBJ1-1	.	TRBV19	CASSTGYGTEAFF	TGTGCCAGTAGCACGGGTTACGGCACTGAAGCTTTCTTT
.	TRBJ2-1	.	TRBV7-2	CASSLTQGRRSQFF	TGTGCCAGCAGCTTGACCCAGGGCAGGCGGTCGCAGTTCTTC
TRBD1	TRBJ2-5	.	TRBV18	CASSPQGAGETQYF	TGTGCCAGCTCGCCTCAGGGGGCCGGGGAGACCCAGTACTTC
TRBD1	TRBJ1-5	.	TRBV7-2	CASSYRQGSPPNQPQHF	TGTGCCAGCAGCTACCGACAGGGTTCGCCGCCAAATCAGCCCCAGCATTTT
TRBD2	TRBJ2-3	.	TRBV3-1/TRBV3-2	CASSLGVGGATDTQYF	TGTGCCAGCAGCCTTGGAGTCGGGGGGGCCACAGATACGCAGTATTTT
.	TRBJ2-6	few	TRBV11-2	CASSSHKGVTSLANVLTF	TGTGCCAGCAGCTCTCATAAAGGAGTCACCTCTTTAGCCAACGTCCTGACTTTC
.	TRBJ2-2	.	TRBV5-6	CASSWAGRMNTGELFF	TGTGCCAGCAGCTGGGCGGGGAGGATGAACACCGGGGAGCTGTTTTTT
.	TRBJ2-3	.	TRBV7-8	CASSLVGHGTDTQYF	TGTGCCAGCAGCTTAGTGGGACATGGCACAGATACGCAGTATTTT